These 26 T cell receptor beta chains share one sample of origin, sequenced in a study of blood T cell repertoires in COVID-19. Sequencing was performed with immunoSEQ multiplex PCR; in TCRdb, only in-frame clones are kept and a portion is missing. There are about 120,000 clones in the sample; around 81% occur only once, and around 4.1% lies in the top ten. The sequenced sample consisted of peripheral blood. These TCRs come from a woman between 45 and 60 years old with acute or convalescent COVID-19.

The rearrangement links TRBV18 to TRBJ1-1, with no clear D. V gave up 2 bases and J gave up 0 bases, with 13 bases separating them. The germline V gene encodes CDR1 KGHSH and CDR2 LQKENI. This CDR3 is 16 amino acids long. The CDR3 loop is CASSPYGGALNTEAFF. CDR3 bases: TGTGCCAGCTCACCATACGGCGGCGCGTTGAACACTGAAGCTTTCTTT.

The table lists this clone with a few counts. The DNA of the CDR3 is TGTGCCAGCAGTTTACCCAGGGATGGCTACACCTTC. It encodes CASSLPRDGYTF. The J gene is TRBJ1-2, the V gene TRBV27; tentatively, D is TRBD1 (5 bases). The CDR3 has 12 residues. Per germline, CDR1 MNHEY and CDR2 SMNVEV (reference sequence). V lost 2 bases, J lost 6 bases, and 7 bases lay in between.

The V and J genes are TRBV5-1 and TRBJ1-3; a possible D gene is TRBD1 (6 bases). This CDR3 is built from 14 residues. The V gene lost 4 bases and the J gene lost 1 base, with 9 bases spanning the gap. Germline-derived CDR1 and CDR2 are SGHRS and YFSETQ. CDR3 amino acids: CASSGTGSGNTIYF. The DNA for the CDR3 is TGCGCCAGCAGCGGAACAGGGTCTGGAAACACCATATATTTT.

The V gene is TRBV6-6, the J gene TRBJ2-1; 8 positions agree with TRBD2. The CDR3 has 12 residues. V was pared by 5 bases and J by 12 bases, with 6 bases of the junction left unmatched. Germline lookup yields CDR1 MNHNY and CDR2 SVGAGI (reference sequence). The DNA for the CDR3 is TGTGCCAGCAGTATCGAGCGGGAGTTGCAGTTCTTC. Amino acid sequence: CASSIERELQFF.

CDR3 bases: TGTGCCAGCAGTTTGGACAGACGCACAGATACGCAGTATTTT. Translation gives CASSLDRRTDTQYF. The chain links TRBV27 to TRBJ2-3; D possibly corresponds to TRBD1 (6 bases). V was cut by 3 bases and J by 1 base, with 8 bases left in between. Germline values: CDR1 MNHEY, CDR2 SMNVEV (reference sequence). CDR3 length equals 14 residues.

Concerning this clone: Other nucleotide sequences in the sample specify the same CDR3. The rearrangement links TRBV5-1 to TRBJ1-1, with 7 bases lining up with TRBD1. The CDR3 is 14 amino acids. Trimming took 4 bases from V and 1 from J; bases not matched to a gene: 4. CDR1 SGHRS and CDR2 YFSETQ come from the germline V gene. The CDR3 sequence: CASSSGTANTEAFF. DNA of the CDR3: TGCGCCAGCAGCAGTGGGACAGCGAACACTGAAGCTTTCTTT.

As to this clone: The sample carries other DNA sequences with the same CDR3. V usage is TRBV4-1 and J usage is TRBJ1-1; no clear D. The ends were cut back, 0 bases at V and 4 bases at J, with 9 bases in the middle. The germline gives CDR1 MGHRA, CDR2 YSYEKL. This CDR3 has 14 amino acids. CDR3 residues: CASSQDRGRTEAFF. The CDR3 DNA reads TGCGCCAGCAGCCAAGATCGGGGTCGCACTGAAGCTTTCTTT.

The chain links TRBV5-1 to TRBJ2-1; no clear D. The germline CDR1 and CDR2 sequences are SGHRS and YFSETQ. The CDR3 contains 15 residues. V lost 4 bases and J 5 bases, leaving 16 bases between the germline ends. The CDR3 nucleotides are TGCGCCAGCAGCCCACTCGACCTAGTAAACAATGAGCAGTTCTTC. It codes for CASSPLDLVNNEQFF.

The rearrangement uses TRBV30 and TRBJ1-1; tentatively, D is TRBD1 (5 bases). This CDR3 has 11 residues. Germline V gene data show CDR1 as GTSNPN and CDR2 as SVGIG (reference sequence). Trimming cost V 2 bases and J 8 bases, with 9 bases left between them. CDR3 in amino acids: CAWSLGVEAFF. In DNA form, the CDR3 reads TGTGCCTGGAGTTTAGGGGTAGAAGCTTTCTTT.

The chain has TRBV3-1 (or the pseudogene TRBV3-2) and TRBJ1-1, with a possible D match to TRBD1 (5 bases). CDR1 is LGHDT and CDR2 is YNNKEL in the germline V gene (reference sequence). CDR3 size: 15 residues. Trimming removed 0 bases from V and 4 bases from J, with 12 bases in between. The CDR3 reads CASSQDPPGGTEAFF. DNA for the CDR3: TGTGCCAGCAGCCAAGATCCTCCCGGGGGCACTGAAGCTTTCTTT.

The V and J genes are TRBV19 and TRBJ1-2, with D perhaps TRBD1 (5 bases). The length of the CDR3 is 14 residues. The V gene's germline CDR1 is LNHDA and CDR2 SQIVND (reference sequence). Trimming shortened V by 7 bases and J by 5 bases, and 17 bases separated the two germline ends. Written as DNA, the CDR3 is TGTGCCAGTAAAGCCAGGGAACCCCAATATGGCTACACCTTC. Amino acid sequence: CASKAREPQYGYTF.

The chain combines TRBV5-6 with TRBJ1-1, with a weak D call TRBD1 (5 bases). Trimming left V 1 base short and J 7 bases short, with 11 bases between. The CDR3 contains 13 residues. CDR1 SGHDT and CDR2 YYEEEE come from the germline V gene. CDR3 bases: TGTGCCAGCAGCTTGTTGAGCAGGGATGAAGCTTTCTTT. Protein product: CASSLLSRDEAFF.

This clone was picked up one time. The CDR3: CASSRQGWEKLFF. CDR3 coding DNA: TGTGCCAGCAGTCGACAGGGTTGGGAAAAACTGTTTTTT. The rearrangement joins TRBV6-6 to TRBJ1-4, with TRBD1 matching over 7 bases. Germline assignment: CDR1 MNHNY and CDR2 SVGAGI (reference sequence). Trimming cost V 5 bases and J 8 bases; bases outside gene matches: 5. There are 13 residues in the CDR3.

This chain uses TRBV28 with TRBJ2-1; TRBD2 aligns across 15 bases. The CDR3 is 16 amino acids. Losses at the gene ends were 7 bases for V and 9 bases for J; bases not matched to a gene: 10. Germline CDR1 reads MDHEN; CDR2 reads SYDVKM. The CDR3 here is CASTSGTSGRIVEQFF. Written as DNA, the CDR3 is TGTGCCAGCACCTCCGGGACTAGCGGGAGGATAGTTGAGCAGTTCTTC.

This clone has just one count. The CDR3 nucleotides are TGTGCCAGCAGTTCCGGACAGGGCCACTACGAGCAGTACTTC. It is translated as CASSSGQGHYEQYF. The rearrangement links TRBV6-5 to TRBJ2-7; 8 positions match TRBD1. The V segment lost 4 bases and the J segment 3 bases; nucleotides outside the gene matches: 5. This CDR3 is built from 14 residues. The germline V gene has CDR1 MNHEY and CDR2 SVGAGI.

The chain uses TRBV3-1 (or the pseudogene TRBV3-2) and TRBJ2-5; 7 bases line up with TRBD2. The CDR3 is 14 residues long. V trimming: 3 bases; J trimming: 1 base; junction bases outside the gene matches: 2. Per germline, CDR1 LGHDT and CDR2 YNNKEL (reference sequence). This CDR3 is CASSQGGSQETQYF. DNA for the CDR3: TGTGCCAGCAGCCAGGGGGGGAGCCAAGAGACCCAGTACTTC.

This rearrangement joins TRBV4-2 to TRBJ2-7; D remains unclear. The germline V gene has CDR1 LGHNA and CDR2 YNFKEQ. The V end was cut by 3 bases, the J end by 4 bases, with 13 bases between. This CDR3 has 14 residues. CDR3 DNA sequence: TGTGCCAGCAGCCAGGCAACCTCGGGTTACGAGCAGTACTTC. Residues: CASSQATSGYEQYF.

The chain uses TRBV5-1 and TRBJ1-2; D ambiguous. The V gene lost 4 bases and the J gene lost 0 bases, with 7 bases spanning the gap. Germline CDR1 is SGHRS and CDR2 is YFSETQ. The CDR3 is 13 residues long. CDR3 protein: CASSAASNYGYTF. CDR3 coding DNA: TGCGCCAGCAGCGCGGCATCTAACTATGGCTACACCTTC. Combining the CDR3 with reference TRBV5-1 and TRBJ1-2 gives the whole variable domain KAGVTQTPRYLIKTRGQQVTLSCSPISGHRSVSWYQQTPGQGLQFLFEYFSETQRNKGNFPGRFSGRQFSNSRSEMNVSTLELGDSALYLCASSAASNYGYTFGSGTRLTVV.

V usage is TRBV2 and J usage is TRBJ2-6, with TRBD1 as a possible D gene (5 bases). Per germline, CDR1 SNHLY and CDR2 FYNNEI. The CDR3 contains 15 residues. V was shortened by 5 bases and J by 0 bases, with 8 bases between the two germline ends. The CDR3 spells CASSRQPSGANVLTF. In nucleotides, the CDR3 is TGTGCCAGCAGTAGACAGCCCTCTGGGGCCAACGTCCTGACTTTC.

The V and J genes are TRBV28 and TRBJ1-5; the D gene is possibly TRBD1 (6 bases). Germline CDR1 reads MDHEN; CDR2 reads SYDVKM. V gave up 3 bases and J gave up 0 bases, with 12 bases separating them. This CDR3 has 16 amino acids. CDR3 nucleotides: TGTGCCAGCAGTTTCGGACAGATGTATAGCAATCAGCCCCAGCATTTT. Amino acid sequence: CASSFGQMYSNQPQHF.

The V gene is TRBV14, the J gene TRBJ1-1; 10 bases are a match to TRBD1. V was pared by 5 bases and J by 7 bases, with 4 bases of the junction left unmatched. Per the germline V gene, CDR1 is SGHDN and CDR2 is FVKESK. The CDR3 sequence is 13 residues long. CDR3 protein: CASSGQGGGEAFF. CDR3 coding DNA: TGTGCCAGCAGCGGACAGGGGGGTGGTGAAGCTTTCTTT.

This clone was seen only a few times. V gene TRBV7-9 combines with J gene TRBJ1-1, with no clear D. Trimming cost V 0 bases and J 8 bases, with 4 bases left between them. Germline CDR1 reads SEHNR; CDR2 reads FQNEAQ (reference sequence). The CDR3 consists of 11 residues. DNA for the CDR3: TGTGCCAGCAGCTTAGCCAGGGAAGCTTTCTTT. Translated: CASSLAREAFF.

V and J are TRBV5-1 and TRBJ2-7, with a weak D call TRBD2 (5 bases). V lost 0 bases, J lost 0 bases, and 13 bases lay in between. This CDR3 is built from 16 residues. Germline CDR1 reads SGHRS; CDR2 reads YFSETQ. CDR3 coding DNA: TGCGCCAGCAGCTTGGAGTACGGACTGTCCTCCTACGAGCAGTACTTC. Amino acids: CASSLEYGLSSYEQYF.

The chain couples TRBV28 to TRBJ1-2; 10 nucleotides agree with TRBD1. The CDR3 extends over 13 amino acids. CDR1 MDHEN and CDR2 SYDVKM come from the germline V gene. With V trimmed by 9 bases and J by 2 bases, 3 bases remained unmatched. CDR3 region: CASVDRGNYGYTF. CDR3 coding DNA: TGTGCCAGTGTGGACAGGGGGAACTATGGCTACACCTTC.

The chain links TRBV5-1 to TRBJ1-1; D may be TRBD1 (5 bases). Germline V gives CDR1 SGHRS, CDR2 YFSETQ. Trimming cost V 4 bases and J 0 bases, with 13 bases left between them. CDR3 length equals 15 residues. This chain's CDR3 is CASSTGLTVNTEAFF. The CDR3, as DNA: TGCGCCAGCAGCACCGGATTGACAGTGAACACTGAAGCTTTCTTT.

The J gene is TRBJ2-2, the V gene TRBV6-2 or TRBV6-3, with 7 bases matching TRBD1. The CDR3 loop spans 15 amino acids. The J segment lost 1 base and the V segment lost 2 bases, leaving 1 base of the junction unmatched. The germline CDR1 and CDR2 sequences are MNHEY and SVGEGT. In DNA, the CDR3 is TGTGCCAGCAGTTACGGGACAGAGAACACCGGGGAGCTGTTTTTT. It specifies CASSYGTENTGELFF.